These T cell receptor beta chains were read from a single sample in a study of response to subunit inactivated influenza vaccine. TCRdb independently ran MiXCR on the RT-PCR reads; one entry per CDR3 protein. The data contain approximately 490,000 distinct CDR3 sequences, less than 7.5% of them seen just once; the ten biggest clones take up 10% to 15%. The sequences come from PBMCs from blood, collected roughly 24 months after vaccination. Source of these receptors: a man aged 45 to 75 who received an inactivated influenza vaccine. CDR3s leave out the opening cysteine and the closing phenylalanine or tryptophan. Each record gives: J gene, V gene, CDR3 protein.

j_gene: TRBJ2-4; v_gene: TRBV6-1; CDR3aa: ASRGLASKNIQY
j_gene: TRBJ2-1; v_gene: TRBV7-2; CDR3aa: ASSPLGLAGVNEQF
j_gene: TRBJ2-7; v_gene: TRBV20-1; CDR3aa: SARDLPRSYEQY
j_gene: TRBJ2-1; v_gene: TRBV20-1; CDR3aa: SASVGAAHNEQF
j_gene: TRBJ2-2; v_gene: TRBV24-1; CDR3aa: ATSDSDRGRDTGELF
j_gene: TRBJ2-3; v_gene: TRBV20-1; CDR3aa: SVARLAGGLTDTQY
j_gene: TRBJ1-3; v_gene: TRBV5-6; CDR3aa: ASSPGTSGNTIY
j_gene: TRBJ2-3; v_gene: TRBV14; CDR3aa: ASSQDQGFHIGTDTQY
j_gene: TRBJ2-7; v_gene: TRBV27; CDR3aa: ASSLNPPYEQY
j_gene: TRBJ2-1; v_gene: TRBV9; CDR3aa: ASRSPGDEQF
j_gene: TRBJ1-6; v_gene: TRBV5-1; CDR3aa: ASSLAPSQGNSPLH
j_gene: TRBJ2-2; v_gene: TRBV12-3/TRBV12-4; CDR3aa: ASSLRRANTGELF
j_gene: TRBJ2-1; v_gene: TRBV15; CDR3aa: ATSRLTSGKLNEQF
j_gene: TRBJ1-1; v_gene: TRBV24-1; CDR3aa: ATRGMGTEAF
j_gene: TRBJ2-3; v_gene: TRBV5-1; CDR3aa: ASSLVAGSRTDTQY
j_gene: TRBJ1-2; v_gene: TRBV28; CDR3aa: ASSPGGGSSTNYGYT
j_gene: TRBJ2-2; v_gene: TRBV7-9; CDR3aa: ASSELVRTGELF
j_gene: TRBJ1-2; v_gene: TRBV29-1; CDR3aa: SVEDTGNYGYT
j_gene: TRBJ2-5; v_gene: TRBV3-1; CDR3aa: ASSQGTSLRTQY
j_gene: TRBJ1-6; v_gene: TRBV5-1; CDR3aa: ASSLGQNSPLH
j_gene: TRBJ2-7; v_gene: TRBV20-1; CDR3aa: SASSLSIAGAFEQY
j_gene: TRBJ2-1; v_gene: TRBV12-3/TRBV12-4; CDR3aa: ASSPGTDPNEQF
j_gene: TRBJ1-5; v_gene: TRBV10-2; CDR3aa: ASSESGRNQPQH
j_gene: TRBJ2-3; v_gene: TRBV3-1; CDR3aa: ASTGGIPRTDTQY
j_gene: TRBJ2-1; v_gene: TRBV7-2; CDR3aa: ASSATLAGVLF
j_gene: TRBJ2-3; v_gene: TRBV20-1; CDR3aa: SASSGQGLADTQY
j_gene: TRBJ2-7; v_gene: TRBV15; CDR3aa: ATSRDLGQGGREQY
j_gene: TRBJ2-7; v_gene: TRBV28; CDR3aa: ASTGTGVDYEQY
j_gene: TRBJ2-4; v_gene: TRBV6-1; CDR3aa: ASRVGRGTALAKNIQY
j_gene: TRBJ2-5; v_gene: TRBV20-1; CDR3aa: SARPGGVRETQY
j_gene: TRBJ1-3; v_gene: TRBV7-2; CDR3aa: ASSLAQGSSGNTIY
j_gene: TRBJ1-2; v_gene: TRBV11-2; CDR3aa: ASSPDVNYGYT
j_gene: TRBJ2-2; v_gene: TRBV3-1; CDR3aa: ASSRGIFTGELF
j_gene: TRBJ2-5; v_gene: TRBV11-2; CDR3aa: ASSFGDRVGETQY
j_gene: TRBJ1-6; v_gene: TRBV10-3; CDR3aa: AISEFAAGSNSPLH
j_gene: TRBJ1-1; v_gene: TRBV25-1; CDR3aa: ASSERRTGEVGTEAF
j_gene: TRBJ2-7; v_gene: TRBV25-1; CDR3aa: ASSDKREVGEQY
j_gene: TRBJ2-5; v_gene: TRBV28; CDR3aa: ASSSGNQETQY
j_gene: TRBJ1-4; v_gene: TRBV12-3/TRBV12-4; CDR3aa: ASSSDRERPSEKLF
j_gene: TRBJ2-2; v_gene: TRBV3-1; CDR3aa: ASSRRLAGLTGELF
j_gene: TRBJ2-5; v_gene: TRBV20-1; CDR3aa: SAPGRDYTQVTQY
j_gene: TRBJ2-1; v_gene: TRBV3-1; CDR3aa: ASSQDRWGLGQF
j_gene: TRBJ2-3; v_gene: TRBV15; CDR3aa: ATSTRLGVGDTQY
j_gene: TRBJ1-1; v_gene: TRBV10-2; CDR3aa: ASGVINTEAF
j_gene: TRBJ2-1; v_gene: TRBV7-2; CDR3aa: ASSFLGSSGVWGEQF
j_gene: TRBJ1-2; v_gene: TRBV21-1; CDR3aa: ATQLRQGFYGYT
j_gene: TRBJ2-7; v_gene: TRBV6-2/TRBV6-3; CDR3aa: ASSSVGEQY
j_gene: TRBJ1-3; v_gene: TRBV7-2; CDR3aa: ASSFSQGSGNTIY
j_gene: TRBJ2-2; v_gene: TRBV24-1; CDR3aa: ATSDTGTGGTGELF
j_gene: TRBJ2-7; v_gene: TRBV10-2; CDR3aa: ASGFPGAPNEQY
j_gene: TRBJ1-1; v_gene: TRBV7-8; CDR3aa: ASGQTNTEAF
j_gene: TRBJ2-1; v_gene: TRBV20-1; CDR3aa: SARGGDGASYNEQF
j_gene: TRBJ2-1; v_gene: TRBV20-1; CDR3aa: SAPGGTRGSEQF